Below, 5 T cell receptor beta chains from the same sample are listed, as sequenced in a study of neurological immune-mediated disorders. TCRdb reprocessed the 5' RACE reads with MiXCR, giving one entry per CDR3 protein. The sample has 50,000 or so distinct CDR3 sequences, approximately 15% seen once. Sequenced sample: PBMCs. The receptors were sampled from a man aged 55-75 years in good health.

This clonotype was counted ten times or more. The J gene is TRBJ2-7, the V gene TRBV5-1; TRBD1 might be the D (5 bases). V was pared by 2 bases and J by 2 bases, with 8 bases between. Germline CDR1 SGHRS, CDR2 YFSETQ. There are 13 residues in the CDR3. The CDR3 reads CASSFSGTYEQYF. The CDR3 coding sequence is TGCGCCAGCAGCTTTTCAGGGACCTACGAGCAGTACTTC.

This clonotype was picked up many times. V gene TRBV4-1 combines with J gene TRBJ2-7, with 9 nucleotides matching TRBD2. Germline CDR1 is MGHRA and CDR2 is YSYEKL. After removal of 4 bases from V and 0 bases from J, the junction contained 10 bases not matched to a gene. The CDR3 has 17 residues. The CDR3 is CASSLGLAQRSSYEQYF. The CDR3, as DNA: TGCGCCAGCAGCCTCGGACTAGCGCAGAGGAGCTCCTACGAGCAGTACTTC.

This clonotype was counted ten times or more. The chain joins TRBV10-3 to TRBJ1-1; 9 bases align to TRBD1. V lost 5 bases, J lost 5 bases, and 6 bases stayed unmatched. The CDR3 covers 14 residues. Germline-derived CDR1 and CDR2 are ENHRY and SYGVKD. The CDR3 DNA reads TGTGCCATCAGTAAACAGGGGGCGCGTACTGAAGCTTTCTTT. It codes for CAISKQGARTEAFF.

This clonotype was counted ten times or more. This chain connects TRBV2 to TRBJ2-3; D remains unclear. The germline V and J ends were trimmed by 6 bases and 6 bases, with 10 bases remaining between them. CDR1 SNHLY and CDR2 FYNNEI come from the germline V gene. This CDR3 has 12 amino acids. CDR3 in amino acids: CASRSIGDTQYF. For the CDR3, the DNA is TGTGCCAGCAGATCGATAGGGGATACGCAGTATTTT.

Many counts were recorded for this clonotype. The chain carries TRBV6-5 and TRBJ1-2; D is ambiguous. CDR1 and CDR2 from the germline V gene are MNHEY and SVGAGI. The CDR3 consists of 11 residues. V was cut by 7 bases and J by 5 bases, with 8 bases left in between. In DNA, the CDR3 is TGTGCCAGCATTGGCGGGTATGGCTACACCTTC. It yields the protein CASIGGYGYTF.